This T cell receptor (beta chain) was captured in a study of Graves' ophthalmopathy and Graves' hyperthyroidism. Study-wide findings and caveats: Appearing in blood as well were most expanded thyroid clonotypes above 0.001 frequency.

The authors amplified TCR beta CDR3 regions from RNA transcripts. After a first-round RT-PCR with HTBI primers, a second-round multiplex PCR was run. MiXCR, applied by TCRdb to the multiplex PCR reads, yields one record per CDR3 protein. The sample includes 340,000 or so distinct CDR3 sequences, about 17% of them seen just once. This clonotype was recorded a few times. Its cognate antigen is unknown. In donors with ophthalmopathy, activity was moderate-to-severe, with CAS ≥3, NOSPECS ≥4 and duration under 3 months. This CDR3 region has 19 residues. V was pared by 7 bases and J by 3 bases, with 20 bases of the junction left unmatched. Germline V gene sequence: CDR1 SGHAT, CDR2 FQDESV (reference sequence).

The J gene is TRBJ2-7, the V gene TRBV11-1, with 11 bases matching TRBD2. This TCR derives from an adult man with Graves' ophthalmopathy. The sample taken for sequencing was peripheral blood. In DNA, the CDR3 is TGTGCCAGCAAACCCGATCCTGGGACTAGCGGAGGTGGCCTCTACGAGCAGTACTTC. Its translation is CASKPDPGTSGGGLYEQYF.